One and the same sample provided the 14 T cell receptor beta chains below, sequenced in a study of vaccination and CD4 T cells after COVID-19. Sequenced with the Oncomine TCR Beta short-read assay was DNA taken from cultured CD4+ T cells. TCRdb fed the PCR reads into MiXCR, producing one record per CDR3 protein. The data contain over 10,000 distinct CDR3 sequences, about 36% of them singletons. These receptors have no known antigen. The sample's treatment: roughly ten-day PBMC culture with coronavirus spike peptide pools or control peptides (ViraFEST assay). The sequencing sample was made of cultured CD4+ T cells from blood. These receptors were taken from a human donor with COVID-19.

The chain links TRBV25-1 to TRBJ2-1; D possibly matches TRBD1 or TRBD2 (5 bases each). The germline gives CDR1 MGHDK, CDR2 SYGVNS. Trimming pared 2 bases from V and 0 bases from J, leaving 5 bases between. This CDR3 is 14 amino acids long. The CDR3 DNA follows: TGTGCCAGCAGTGAAGGGGGCTCCTACAATGAGCAGTTCTTC. Protein product: CASSEGGSYNEQFF.

The chain employs TRBV25-1 and TRBJ2-2; 8 bases fit TRBD2. The V segment lost 6 bases and the J segment 7 bases; nucleotides outside the gene matches: 10. From germline, CDR1 is MGHDK and CDR2 SYGVNS. CDR3 length equals 15 residues. For the CDR3, the DNA is TGTGCCAGCAGCGATGCGCGGGGGGCGAACGGGGAGCTGTTTTTT. Residues: CASSDARGANGELFF.

V gene TRBV24-1 combines with J gene TRBJ2-7, with D perhaps given as TRBD1 or TRBD2 (5 bases each). Trimming shortened V by 3 bases and J by 2 bases, and 13 bases separated the two germline ends. The CDR3 sequence is 15 residues long. Germline lookup yields CDR1 KGHDR and CDR2 SFDVKD. The CDR3 DNA is TGTGCCACCAGTGATCCCCGACGGGGCACCTACGAGCAGTACTTC. Translating it yields CATSDPRRGTYEQYF.

The chain recombines TRBV6-2 or TRBV6-3 with TRBJ1-2, with a possible D match to TRBD1 (6 bases). Germline V lookup: CDR1 MNHEY, CDR2 SVGEGT. CDR3 length: 15 amino acids. V lost 6 bases and J 0 bases, leaving 14 bases between the germline ends. CDR3 DNA: TGTGCCAGCAGCCAGCTAGGACAGTCTAACTATGGCTACACCTTC. It is translated as CASSQLGQSNYGYTF.

V is TRBV11-3 and J is TRBJ2-5; 12 bases fit TRBD2. Looked up from germline, CDR1 is SGHNT and CDR2 is YENEEA. The CDR3 runs to 17 residues. The trim removed 5 bases at V and 4 bases at J, leaving 11 bases unmatched. Here the CDR3 reads CASSPGLAGPGGETQYF. Here the CDR3 DNA reads TGTGCCAGCAGCCCCGGACTAGCGGGGCCTGGCGGAGAGACCCAGTACTTC.

The chain links TRBV19 to TRBJ2-2; weak D call: TRBD1 (5 bases). CDR3 length: 15 residues. Deletions cut 5 bases from V and 1 base from J, with 11 bases between. CDR1 LNHDA and CDR2 SQIVND come from the germline V gene (reference sequence). The CDR3 spells CASSVVDRNTGELFF. CDR3 sequence (DNA): TGTGCCAGTAGTGTCGTCGACAGGAACACCGGGGAGCTGTTTTTT.

This clonotype was counted between two and nine times. This chain uses TRBV12-3 or TRBV12-4 with TRBJ1-5; TRBD1 is a possible D gene (5 bases). CDR3 length: 16 amino acids. The V end was cut by 1 base, the J end by 9 bases, with 19 bases between. The CDR3 sequence: CASSLGPGRVFSPQHF. In DNA form, the CDR3 reads TGTGCCAGCAGTTTAGGCCCGGGACGGGTATTTTCGCCCCAGCATTTT.

This clonotype has only one observation. V usage is TRBV29-1 and J usage is TRBJ1-1; unclear D gene. The CDR3 length is 13 residues. Germline V CDR1 and CDR2: SQVTM, ANQGSEA. With 3 bases removed from V and 3 bases from J, the gap between germline ends came to 11 bases. The CDR3 DNA reads TGCAGCGTTGATATGGCGCGGTACACTGAAGCTTTCTTT. It is translated as CSVDMARYTEAFF.

The chain joins TRBV6-4 to TRBJ2-1; 7 bases are shared with TRBD2. The ends lost 0 bases at V and 1 base at J; junction bases unmatched: 3. The CDR3 is 16 residues long. CDR1 and CDR2 (germline): MRHNA, SNTAGT. CDR3 in amino acids: CASSDSLADSYNEQFF. DNA for the CDR3: TGTGCCAGCAGTGACTCTCTAGCGGATTCCTACAATGAGCAGTTCTTC.

The sample holds a few counts of this clonotype. The chain carries TRBV6-1 and TRBJ2-3; D ambiguous. The CDR3 totals 14 residues. V was shortened by 2 bases and J by 7 bases, with 13 bases between the two germline ends. Germline-derived CDR1 and CDR2 are MNHNS and SASEGT. CDR3 loop: CASSERQVSNTQYF. CDR3 sequence (DNA): TGTGCCAGCAGTGAACGGCAGGTATCTAATACGCAGTATTTT.

The chain is built from TRBV20-1 and TRBJ1-6; D is unclear. This CDR3 region has 14 residues. Deletions cut 0 bases from V and 7 bases from J, with 10 bases between. Germline CDR1 DFQATT, CDR2 SNEGSKA (reference sequence). CDR3 region: CSARDLGENSPLHF. CDR3 coding DNA: TGCAGTGCTAGAGATCTCGGAGAAAATTCACCCCTCCACTTT.

This clonotype was observed a handful of times. The V and J genes are TRBV20-1 and TRBJ2-3; 7 nucleotides line up with TRBD2. The CDR3 spans 12 residues. Looked up from germline, CDR1 is DFQATT and CDR2 is SNEGSKA (reference sequence). Trimming removed 5 bases from V and 3 bases from J; junction bases left unmatched: 2. The CDR3 protein is CSAGGGTDTQYF. CDR3 nucleotides: TGCAGTGCTGGGGGGGGAACAGATACGCAGTATTTT.

In its sample, this clonotype ranks as medium-sized. The V and J genes are TRBV20-1 and TRBJ1-5; D is ambiguous. Between the trimmed V and J ends, which lost 1 base and 2 bases, there was a span of 9 bases. This CDR3 has 14 residues. Germline-derived CDR1 and CDR2 are DFQATT and SNEGSKA (reference sequence). CDR3 protein: CSARGPAGNQPQHF. The CDR3 DNA reads as TGCAGTGCTAGAGGCCCGGCGGGCAATCAGCCCCAGCATTTT.

This clonotype appeared a few times. The chain employs TRBV30 and TRBJ2-1, with TRBD1 identical over 8 bases. The CDR3 is made up of 15 amino acids. Trimming cost V 2 bases and J 3 bases; bases outside gene matches: 6. Germline loops: CDR1 GTSNPN, CDR2 SVGIG (reference sequence). The CDR3 region is CAWSQGQDYYNEQFF. In DNA, the CDR3 is TGTGCCTGGAGTCAGGGACAGGACTACTACAATGAGCAGTTCTTC.